The rows below give T cell receptor beta chains drawn from one sample of a study of T-cell memory formation after mild COVID-19. Using its own MiXCR run on the 5' RACE reads, TCRdb lists one record per CDR3 protein. The profile shows roughly 620,000 distinct CDR3 sequences, about 20% of them singletons. The sample was PBMCs or a T cell subset sorted from them (not recorded which). These receptors all stem from an adult woman who had mild COVID-19 (a few samples of this study predate the infection). Cell type and time point are not known. CDR3s include the opening cysteine and the closing phenylalanine or tryptophan. Fields, in order: clone size, D gene, J gene, V gene, CDR3 protein, CDR3 DNA. A D gene is named only where the DNA matches it firmly. Clone size is given for some rows only: seen once, a few or many times, or a class if the clone is expanded.

clone size: few; D gene: .; J gene: TRBJ2-7; V gene: TRBV9; CDR3 protein: CASSLDGVREQYF; CDR3 DNA: TGTGCCAGCAGCCTGGACGGCGTTCGGGAGCAGTACTTC
clone size: .; D gene: .; J gene: TRBJ1-1; V gene: TRBV5-5; CDR3 protein: CASSVESSAFF; CDR3 DNA: TGTGCCAGCAGCGTTGAAAGCTCAGCTTTCTTT
clone size: .; D gene: TRBD2; J gene: TRBJ2-7; V gene: TRBV20-1; CDR3 protein: CSARGTSGYYEQYF; CDR3 DNA: TGCAGTGCTAGGGGGACTAGCGGGTACTACGAGCAGTACTTC
clone size: many; D gene: .; J gene: TRBJ2-5; V gene: TRBV11-2; CDR3 protein: CASSLNQETQYF; CDR3 DNA: TGTGCCAGCAGCTTAAACCAAGAGACCCAGTACTTC
clone size: .; D gene: TRBD1; J gene: TRBJ1-6; V gene: TRBV7-2; CDR3 protein: CASGQGAYSPLHF; CDR3 DNA: TGTGCCAGCGGACAGGGGGCATATTCACCCCTCCACTTT
clone size: few; D gene: .; J gene: TRBJ2-5; V gene: TRBV19; CDR3 protein: CASSRMTGNQETQYF; CDR3 DNA: TGTGCCAGTAGTAGAATGACGGGAAATCAAGAGACCCAGTACTTC
clone size: .; D gene: .; J gene: TRBJ1-2; V gene: TRBV6-5; CDR3 protein: CASSSPRETTSGYGYTF; CDR3 DNA: TGTGCCAGCAGTTCCCCCCGAGAAACTACTTCTGGCTATGGCTACACCTTC
clone size: few; D gene: .; J gene: TRBJ1-4; V gene: TRBV6-5; CDR3 protein: CASSYDTAEKLFF; CDR3 DNA: TGTGCCAGCAGTTACGACACGGCCGAAAAACTGTTTTTT
clone size: once; D gene: .; J gene: TRBJ1-6; V gene: TRBV3-1; CDR3 protein: CASSQYRSSPLHF; CDR3 DNA: TGTGCCAGCAGCCAATACAGAAGTTCACCCCTCCACTTT
clone size: .; D gene: .; J gene: TRBJ2-7; V gene: TRBV7-6; CDR3 protein: CASSGGQIFYEQYF; CDR3 DNA: TGTGCCAGCAGCGGAGGACAGATTTTCTACGAGCAGTACTTC
clone size: .; D gene: .; J gene: TRBJ1-2; V gene: TRBV4-3; CDR3 protein: CASSQDVRPRGVGYTF; CDR3 DNA: TGCGCCAGCAGCCAAGATGTCCGGCCCCGGGGTGTTGGCTACACCTTC
clone size: .; D gene: .; J gene: TRBJ1-3; V gene: TRBV20-1; CDR3 protein: CSATYQGRAASGNTIYF; CDR3 DNA: TGCAGTGCCACCTATCAGGGGCGCGCCGCCTCTGGAAACACCATATATTTT
clone size: .; D gene: .; J gene: TRBJ1-2; V gene: TRBV6-5; CDR3 protein: CASSFSPNYGYTF; CDR3 DNA: TGTGCCAGCAGTTTCAGCCCGAACTATGGCTACACCTTC
clone size: .; D gene: .; J gene: TRBJ1-2; V gene: TRBV7-9; CDR3 protein: CASSFGLQEGGYTF; CDR3 DNA: TGTGCCAGCAGCTTCGGCTTACAGGAAGGGGGCTACACCTTC
clone size: .; D gene: TRBD1; J gene: TRBJ2-5; V gene: TRBV12-3/TRBV12-4; CDR3 protein: CASSWQGAFSETQYF; CDR3 DNA: TGTGCCAGCAGTTGGCAGGGGGCCTTCTCAGAGACCCAGTACTTC
clone size: .; D gene: .; J gene: TRBJ2-1; V gene: TRBV4-2; CDR3 protein: CASSQDPSSYTEQFF; CDR3 DNA: TGTGCCAGCAGCCAAGATCCGAGCTCCTACACTGAGCAGTTCTTC
clone size: few; D gene: .; J gene: TRBJ2-5; V gene: TRBV3-1; CDR3 protein: CASSQEGRLQETQYF; CDR3 DNA: TGTGCCAGCAGCCAAGAGGGCAGACTCCAAGAGACCCAGTACTTC
clone size: few; D gene: TRBD1; J gene: TRBJ2-6; V gene: TRBV20-1; CDR3 protein: CSARGGQGRSGANVLTF; CDR3 DNA: TGCAGTGCTAGAGGGGGACAGGGGAGGTCTGGGGCCAACGTCCTGACTTTC
clone size: many; D gene: .; J gene: TRBJ2-7; V gene: TRBV30; CDR3 protein: CAWTAGPTYEQYF; CDR3 DNA: TGTGCCTGGACCGCAGGCCCTACATACGAGCAGTACTTC
clone size: few; D gene: .; J gene: TRBJ2-2; V gene: TRBV7-8; CDR3 protein: CASSLGRISTGELFF; CDR3 DNA: TGTGCCAGCAGCTTAGGGAGGATAAGTACCGGGGAGCTGTTTTTT
clone size: .; D gene: TRBD2; J gene: TRBJ2-1; V gene: TRBV12-3/TRBV12-4; CDR3 protein: CASSLAGTSEQFF; CDR3 DNA: TGTGCCAGCAGTTTAGCCGGGACTAGTGAGCAGTTCTTC
clone size: .; D gene: .; J gene: TRBJ1-4; V gene: TRBV7-9; CDR3 protein: CASRMTVAEKLFF; CDR3 DNA: TGTGCCAGCAGGATGACAGTGGCTGAAAAACTGTTTTTT
clone size: many; D gene: .; J gene: TRBJ2-2; V gene: TRBV7-3; CDR3 protein: CASSPFTGSGELFF; CDR3 DNA: TGTGCCAGCAGCCCCTTCACAGGGTCCGGGGAGCTGTTTTTT
clone size: many; D gene: .; J gene: TRBJ2-7; V gene: TRBV7-2; CDR3 protein: CASSLGGGLSYEQYF; CDR3 DNA: TGTGCCAGCAGCTTAGGCGGGGGCCTCTCCTACGAGCAGTACTTC
clone size: many; D gene: .; J gene: TRBJ2-7; V gene: TRBV5-1; CDR3 protein: CASSFQRDEQYF; CDR3 DNA: TGCGCCAGCAGCTTCCAAAGGGACGAGCAGTACTTC
clone size: few; D gene: .; J gene: TRBJ2-2; V gene: TRBV15; CDR3 protein: CATVSGNTGELFF; CDR3 DNA: TGTGCCACCGTTTCCGGGAACACCGGGGAGCTGTTTTTT
clone size: .; D gene: .; J gene: TRBJ2-6; V gene: TRBV7-3; CDR3 protein: CASSLSAVPGANVLTF; CDR3 DNA: TGTGCCAGCAGCTTAAGTGCGGTCCCTGGGGCCAACGTCCTGACTTTC
clone size: .; D gene: TRBD1; J gene: TRBJ2-2; V gene: TRBV4-2; CDR3 protein: CASSQEVGAGGNTGELFF; CDR3 DNA: TGTGCCAGCAGCCAAGAAGTCGGGGCAGGGGGAAACACCGGGGAGCTGTTTTTT
clone size: .; D gene: .; J gene: TRBJ2-4; V gene: TRBV25-1; CDR3 protein: CASGRVAKNIQYF; CDR3 DNA: TGTGCCAGCGGCAGGGTAGCCAAAAACATTCAGTACTTC
clone size: few; D gene: TRBD1; J gene: TRBJ2-1; V gene: TRBV9; CDR3 protein: CASSVGGQGNDEQFF; CDR3 DNA: TGTGCCAGCAGCGTAGGGGGACAGGGGAACGATGAGCAGTTCTTC
clone size: few; D gene: .; J gene: TRBJ2-1; V gene: TRBV6-2/TRBV6-3; CDR3 protein: CASLTGGYNEQFF; CDR3 DNA: TGTGCCAGCCTAACCGGGGGATACAATGAGCAGTTCTTC
clone size: .; D gene: .; J gene: TRBJ1-2; V gene: TRBV5-1; CDR3 protein: CASASTGGAYGYTF; CDR3 DNA: TGCGCCAGCGCATCGACGGGGGGGGCATACGGCTACACCTTC
clone size: few; D gene: .; J gene: TRBJ1-2; V gene: TRBV30; CDR3 protein: CAWSVAVGYMDTF; CDR3 DNA: TGTGCCTGGAGTGTAGCCGTGGGTTATATGGACACCTTC
clone size: .; D gene: .; J gene: TRBJ1-1; V gene: TRBV18; CDR3 protein: CASSPRQATNTEAFF; CDR3 DNA: TGTGCCAGCTCACCTCGGCAGGCCACGAACACTGAAGCTTTCTTT
clone size: few; D gene: .; J gene: TRBJ2-1; V gene: TRBV7-8; CDR3 protein: CASSLGPGGRHNEQFF; CDR3 DNA: TGTGCCAGCAGCTTAGGGCCCGGGGGACGTCACAATGAGCAGTTCTTC
clone size: few; D gene: .; J gene: TRBJ2-1; V gene: TRBV20-1; CDR3 protein: CSAADQGDEQFF; CDR3 DNA: TGCAGTGCGGCTGATCAGGGCGATGAGCAGTTCTTC